This is a list of T cell receptor beta chains from one sample in a study of blood T cell repertoires in COVID-19. The assay was immunoSEQ multiplex PCR, and TCRdb's table has in-frame clones only and misses some. The sample comprises over 90,000 clones, over 65% of which are singletons, and 4% to 5.5% rests with the top ten. The specimen sequenced was peripheral blood. These receptors were collected from a human donor in a cohort sampled during active COVID-19. The CDR3 runs from the conserved cysteine through the conserved F or W. D genes are given only for firm matches.

j_call	v_call	d_call	cdr3_aa
TRBJ2-4	TRBV2	-	CASSDRVAKNIQYF
TRBJ2-3	TRBV5-4	-	CASREGGSGTDTQYF
TRBJ2-3	TRBV25-1	-	CASSDRGVLTDTQYF
TRBJ2-5	TRBV9	TRBD2	CASSEGLAGGRETQYF
TRBJ2-3	TRBV19	TRBD2	CASSPGLASATDTQYF
TRBJ2-3	TRBV5-1	-	CASSFSGIQTDTQYF
TRBJ2-5	TRBV7-3	TRBD1	CASSTGGWRETQYF
TRBJ1-1	TRBV7-9	-	CASSVGFTEAFF
TRBJ2-7	TRBV9	TRBD1	CASSVGGGTGGYEQYF
TRBJ1-6	TRBV5-1	TRBD1	CASSLATDRGNSPLHF
TRBJ1-2	TRBV7-9	TRBD1	CASSSFGTGEGYTF
TRBJ2-2	TRBV11-2	TRBD2	CASSPGLAGALNTGELFF
TRBJ2-1	TRBV3-1/TRBV3-2	TRBD2	CASSRTSGGVKNEQFF
TRBJ1-6	TRBV5-1	-	CASSSLSYNSPLHF